The 22 T cell receptor beta chains below were found in one sample sequenced in a study of technical replicates of blood from a handful of donors. Measured with immunoSEQ multiplex PCR; TCRdb has only the in-frame clones, and not every one. The sample lists just over 95,000 clones; about 95% were seen once. The specimen was T cells isolated from PBMCs. The source of these receptors is a human donor in good health.

This clone occurred once. The rearrangement links TRBV6-6 to TRBJ1-1; weak D call: TRBD1 (5 bases). Germline CDR1 and CDR2: MNHNY and SVGAGI (reference sequence). V lost 6 bases, J lost 1 base, and 15 bases lay in between. The CDR3 is made up of 15 amino acids. CDR3 loop: CASSPRGGRNTEAFF. The CDR3 region has the DNA TGTGCCAGCAGCCCACGGGGGGGGAGGAACACTGAAGCTTTCTTT.

V usage is TRBV6-5 and J usage is TRBJ1-5, with a possible D match to TRBD1 (5 bases). Trimming left V 4 bases short and J 4 bases short, with 5 bases between. The CDR3 extends over 12 amino acids. Germline V gives CDR1 MNHEY, CDR2 SVGAGI. CDR3 region: CASSSGNQPQHF. The CDR3 nucleotides read TGTGCCAGCAGTTCAGGGAATCAGCCCCAGCATTTT.

The rearrangement links TRBV5-8 to TRBJ2-7; TRBD1 might be the D (6 bases). Per the germline V gene, CDR1 is SGHTS and CDR2 is YDEGEE. This CDR3 has 14 amino acids. Between the trimmed V and J ends, which lost 4 bases and 3 bases, there was a span of 14 bases. For the CDR3, the DNA is TGTGCCAGCAGCCTCTACAGGGAAATCTACGAGCAGTACTTC. Residues: CASSLYREIYEQYF.

The V and J genes are TRBV15 and TRBJ1-5; D gene unclear. CDR3 length: 18 amino acids. Trimming took 2 bases from V and 5 from J, leaving 22 bases between them. Looked up from germline, CDR1 is LNHNV and CDR2 is YYDKDF (reference sequence). CDR3 region: CATSRSISLVGEDQPQHF. CDR3 nucleotides: TGTGCCACCAGCAGATCCATTTCTCTAGTTGGTGAGGATCAGCCCCAGCATTTT.

The rearrangement uses TRBV18 and TRBJ1-2, with D hard to call. The CDR3 totals 14 residues. Trimming took off 2 bases at V and 2 bases at J, with 9 bases between the two ends. CDR1 is KGHSH and CDR2 is LQKENI in the germline V gene. The DNA for the CDR3 is TGTGCCAGCTCACCAGGACGGGAGAACTATGGCTACACCTTC. Protein: CASSPGRENYGYTF.

V is TRBV7-3 and J is TRBJ2-1, with a tentative D call TRBD2 (6 bases). Per germline, CDR1 SGHTA and CDR2 FQGTGA. There are 13 residues in the CDR3. Trimming took off 5 bases at V and 7 bases at J, with 12 bases between the two ends. CDR3 residues: CASSEGLLNEQFF. The CDR3 DNA sequence: TGTGCCAGCAGCGAGGGACTTCTAAATGAGCAGTTCTTC.

The chain employs TRBV5-4 and TRBJ2-2; D not resolved. The CDR3 covers 15 residues. Trimming cost V 4 bases and J 0 bases, with 10 bases left between them. The germline CDR1 and CDR2 sequences are SGHNT and YYREEE (reference sequence). The CDR3 nucleotides read TGTGCCAGCAGCGTTAAATCCGCGAACACCGGGGAGCTGTTTTTT. Protein: CASSVKSANTGELFF.

The genes are TRBV5-6 and TRBJ1-1; the D gene is possibly TRBD1 (6 bases). The V gene lost 4 bases and the J gene lost 4 bases, with 14 bases spanning the gap. This CDR3 has 14 residues. From germline, CDR1 is SGHDT and CDR2 YYEEEE. The DNA of the CDR3 is TGTGCCAGCAGCGAGGTACAGGGTGCCACTGAAGCTTTCTTT. Translation gives CASSEVQGATEAFF.

This clone showed up just once. The DNA of the CDR3 is TGTGCCAGCAGCCTAGCTCGGAGCCCTAGCACAGATACGCAGTATTTT. It encodes CASSLARSPSTDTQYF. This chain connects TRBV14 to TRBJ2-3, with D unresolved. CDR1 is SGHDN, CDR2 FVKESK, per germline. The CDR3 has 16 residues. V dropped 4 bases and J dropped 0 bases, with 14 bases sitting between them.

This chain connects TRBV27 to TRBJ2-1; 8 nucleotides align to TRBD2. CDR1 is MNHEY and CDR2 is SMNVEV in the germline V gene (reference sequence). The CDR3 is 15 amino acids. The J segment lost 8 bases and the V segment lost 6 bases, leaving 12 bases of the junction unmatched. The CDR3: CASSASGLGGDEQFF. Written as DNA, the CDR3 is TGTGCCAGCAGCGCTAGCGGGCTAGGGGGGGATGAGCAGTTCTTC.

The rearrangement joins TRBV5-1 to TRBJ1-1, with a weak D call TRBD1 (5 bases). V gave up 1 base and J gave up 0 bases, with 19 bases separating them. This CDR3 spans 18 amino acids. Germline CDR1 SGHRS, CDR2 YFSETQ. The CDR3: CASSLLRGRVAVNTEAFF. CDR3 coding DNA: TGCGCCAGCAGCTTGTTGCGGGGCAGGGTAGCGGTGAACACTGAAGCTTTCTTT. Supplemented by reference TRBV5-1 and TRBJ1-1, the full variable domain reads KAGVTQTPRYLIKTRGQQVTLSCSPISGHRSVSWYQQTPGQGLQFLFEYFSETQRNKGNFPGRFSGRQFSNSRSEMNVSTLELGDSALYLCASSLLRGRVAVNTEAFFGQGTRLTVV.

V and J are TRBV30 and TRBJ1-4; no reliable D call. CDR3 length equals 14 residues. V lost 3 bases and J 7 bases, leaving 15 bases between the germline ends. The V gene's germline CDR1 is GTSNPN and CDR2 SVGIG (reference sequence). This CDR3 reads CAWSAGIWGEKLFF. For the CDR3, the DNA is TGTGCCTGGAGCGCCGGGATTTGGGGTGAAAAACTGTTTTTT. The entire variable domain, with the rest obtained from reference TRBV30 and TRBJ1-4, is as follows: SQTIHQWPATLVQPVGSPLSLECTVEGTSNPNLYWYRQAAGRGLQLLFYSVGIGQISSEVPQNLSASRPQDRQFILSSKKLLLSDSGFYLCAWSAGIWGEKLFFGSGTQLSVL.

The J gene is TRBJ2-5, the V gene TRBV4-3; perhaps TRBD2 as D (7 bases). Germline V gene lookup returns CDR1 LGHNA and CDR2 YSLEER. Between the trimmed V and J ends, which lost 0 bases and 3 bases, there was a span of 23 bases. The CDR3 loop spans 19 amino acids. The CDR3: CASSQERYRGKAGEETQYF. The CDR3 DNA is TGCGCCAGCAGCCAAGAACGTTATAGGGGGAAGGCGGGAGAAGAGACCCAGTACTTC.

This rearrangement joins TRBV10-3 to TRBJ2-7; no firm D call. Germline CDR1 ENHRY, CDR2 SYGVKD. The CDR3 is 14 residues long. The V end was cut by 2 bases, the J end by 1 base, with 9 bases between. CDR3 coding DNA: TGTGCCATCAGTGAGGGTGTACTATCCTACGAGCAGTACTTC. It encodes CAISEGVLSYEQYF.

The CDR3 protein is CASSGGGSYEQYF. DNA of the CDR3: TGTGCCAGCAGCGGGGGGGGTTCCTACGAGCAGTACTTC. The chain carries TRBV9 and TRBJ2-7, with TRBD2 identical over 7 bases. Losses at the gene ends were 3 bases for V and 1 base for J; bases not matched to a gene: 1. CDR1 and CDR2 (germline): SGDLS, YYNGEE. The CDR3 spans 13 residues.

The chain links TRBV9 to TRBJ2-5; no definite D call. CDR3 length: 12 residues. Germline CDR1 and CDR2: SGDLS and YYNGEE. V lost 2 bases and J lost 5, with 7 bases in between. The CDR3 protein is CASSVAGETQYF. CDR3 sequence (DNA): TGTGCCAGCAGCGTGGCCGGGGAGACCCAGTACTTC.

The chain links TRBV25-1 to TRBJ2-5, with TRBD1 as a possible D gene (5 bases). The CDR3 loop spans 15 amino acids. CDR1 MGHDK and CDR2 SYGVNS come from the germline V gene. V was clipped by 3 bases and J by 4 bases, with 15 bases between them. As DNA, the CDR3 is TGTGCCAGCAGTGATGTAAGGGGTTCTGGAGAGACCCAGTACTTC. It encodes CASSDVRGSGETQYF.

V and J are TRBV18 and TRBJ1-2; a possible D gene is TRBD1 (6 bases). Germline V gene lookup returns CDR1 KGHSH and CDR2 LQKENI. This CDR3 has 13 residues. Trimming stripped 2 bases from V and 6 bases from J, with 10 bases between. The CDR3 protein is CASSPKQGNGYTF. As DNA, the CDR3 is TGTGCCAGCTCACCAAAGCAGGGGAATGGCTACACCTTC.

J is TRBJ1-5 and V is TRBV19; possibly TRBD1 for D (6 bases). The CDR3 runs 14 residues. Germline lookup yields CDR1 LNHDA and CDR2 SQIVND (reference sequence). The V end was cut by 4 bases, the J end by 3 bases, with 10 bases between. The CDR3 region has the DNA TGTGCCAGTAGTAAGGACAGACTCAATCAGCCCCAGCATTTT. This codes for CASSKDRLNQPQHF.

V usage is TRBV9 and J usage is TRBJ2-1, with D possibly matching TRBD2 (6 bases). The CDR3 runs to 15 residues. V dropped 0 bases and J dropped 6 bases, with 13 bases sitting between them. CDR1 and CDR2 (germline): SGDLS, YYNGEE. In nucleotides, the CDR3 is TGTGCCAGCAGCGTAGGGGGAGGCCCTTCCAATGAGCAGTTCTTC. It translates to CASSVGGGPSNEQFF.

This chain joins TRBV28 and TRBJ1-4; the D gene is possibly TRBD1 (6 bases). The CDR3 consists of 16 residues. Germline loops: CDR1 MDHEN, CDR2 SYDVKM. V was pared by 4 bases and J by 6 bases, with 18 bases between. As DNA, the CDR3 is TGTGCCAGCAGTTCGGTGGACAGCGGATTGGATGAAAAACTGTTTTTT. Protein sequence: CASSSVDSGLDEKLFF.

This chain uses TRBV2 with TRBJ1-3; unclear D gene. Germline CDR1 and CDR2: SNHLY and FYNNEI. V gave up 1 base and J gave up 1 base, with 5 bases separating them. CDR3 length: 14 amino acids. CDR3 sequence reads: CASSEGGSGNTIYF. The DNA of the CDR3 is TGTGCCAGCAGTGAAGGCGGATCTGGAAACACCATATATTTT.